This T cell receptor beta chain was identified in a study of T cell repertoires in cytomegalovirus infection. This CDR3 contains 12 residues. MiXCR, applied by TCRdb to the reads, yields one record per CDR3 protein. The repertoire holds some 300,000 distinct CDR3 sequences, with around 10% as singletons. Findings of the study overall: The ex vivo response was dominated by HLA-C-restricted CMV-specific TCR beta clonotypes.

Turning to this clonotype: Its target is unknown. Germline and junction disagree at one end, which may indicate a read error.

This sequence originates from a human donor in good health (CMV status not recorded). Some clones in this sample may be carry-over from other donors' samples. The sample was PBMCs. The gene calls are TRBV12-3 or TRBV12-4 and TRBJ2-2; tentatively, D is TRBD1 (6 bases). CDR3 nucleotide sequence: TGTGGCAGCAGGGGAGACACCGGGGAGCTGTTTTTT. It specifies CGSRGDTGELFF.